This T cell receptor (beta chain) was profiled in a study of OX40 agonist ivuxolimab in advanced cancers. Study summary: Mean age 60 years, range 23 to 79; roughly 82% male.

The CDR3 is made up of 15 amino acids. Trimming shortened V by 2 bases and J by 0 bases, and 8 bases separated the two germline ends. In germline, CDR1 is MNHNS, CDR2 SASEGT. Sequencing used immunoSEQ multiplex PCR; TCRdb keeps in-frame clones, though not all of them. The profile shows approximately 66,000 clones, about 85% of them singletons. The TCR originated in an adult with an advanced solid tumor such as melanoma, head and neck, liver or kidney cancer. The specimen was CD4+ or CD8+ T cells sorted from blood, collected in a trial of the OX40 agonist ivuxolimab. The rearrangement joins TRBV6-1 to TRBJ1-5; D unclear. Here the CDR3 DNA reads TGTGCCAGCAGTGAAAGCAGTTATAGCAATCAGCCCCAGCATTTT. This encodes CASSESSYSNQPQHF.